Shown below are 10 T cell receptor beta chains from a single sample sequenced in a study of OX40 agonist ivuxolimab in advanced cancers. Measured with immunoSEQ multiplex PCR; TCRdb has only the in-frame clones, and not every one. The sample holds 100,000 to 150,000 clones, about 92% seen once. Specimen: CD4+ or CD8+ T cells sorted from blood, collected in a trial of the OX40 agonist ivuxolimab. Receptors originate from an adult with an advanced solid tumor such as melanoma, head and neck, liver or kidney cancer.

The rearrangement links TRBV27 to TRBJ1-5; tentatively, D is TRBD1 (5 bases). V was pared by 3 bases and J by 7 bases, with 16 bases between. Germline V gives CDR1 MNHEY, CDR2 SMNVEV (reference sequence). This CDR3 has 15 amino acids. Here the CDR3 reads CASSLRGAGDQPQHF. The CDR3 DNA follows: TGTGCCAGCAGTTTGCGGGGCGCCGGGGACCAGCCCCAGCATTTT.

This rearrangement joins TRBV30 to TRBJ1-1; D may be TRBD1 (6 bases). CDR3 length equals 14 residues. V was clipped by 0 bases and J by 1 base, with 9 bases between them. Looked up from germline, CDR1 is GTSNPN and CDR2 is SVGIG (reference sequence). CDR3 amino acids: CAWSVGGGNTEAFF. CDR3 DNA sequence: TGTGCCTGGAGTGTAGGGGGGGGGAACACTGAAGCTTTCTTT.

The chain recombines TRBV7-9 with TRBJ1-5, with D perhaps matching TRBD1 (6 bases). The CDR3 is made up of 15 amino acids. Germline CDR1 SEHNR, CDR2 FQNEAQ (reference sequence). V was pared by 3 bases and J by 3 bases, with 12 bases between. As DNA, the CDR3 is TGTGCCAGCAGCTTTGGGCAGGGGTACAATCAGCCCCAGCATTTT. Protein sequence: CASSFGQGYNQPQHF.

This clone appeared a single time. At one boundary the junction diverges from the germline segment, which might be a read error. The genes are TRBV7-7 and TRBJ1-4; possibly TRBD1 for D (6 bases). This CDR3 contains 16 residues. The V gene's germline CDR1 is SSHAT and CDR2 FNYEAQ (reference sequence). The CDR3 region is CASSLGQGSANEKLFF. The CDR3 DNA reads TGTGCTAGCAGCTTAGGTCAGGGGTCGGCTAATGAAAAACTGTTTTTT.

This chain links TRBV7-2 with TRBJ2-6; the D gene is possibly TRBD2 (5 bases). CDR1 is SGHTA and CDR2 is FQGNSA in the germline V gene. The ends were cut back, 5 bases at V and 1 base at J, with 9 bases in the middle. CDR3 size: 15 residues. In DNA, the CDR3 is TGTGCCAGCAGCCCCCGGGGTTCTGGGGCCAACGTCCTGACTTTC. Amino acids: CASSPRGSGANVLTF. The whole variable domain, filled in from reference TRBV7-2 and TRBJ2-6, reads GAGVSQSPSNKVTEKGKDVELRCDPISGHTALYWYRQSLGQGLEFLIYFQGNSAPDKSGLPSDRFSAERTGGSVSTLTIQRTQQEDSAVYLCASSPRGSGANVLTFGAGSRLTVL.

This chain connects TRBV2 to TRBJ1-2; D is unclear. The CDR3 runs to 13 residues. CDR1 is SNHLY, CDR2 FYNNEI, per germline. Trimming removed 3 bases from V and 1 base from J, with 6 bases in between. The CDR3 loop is CASSEDGNYGYTF. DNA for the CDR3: TGTGCCAGCAGTGAGGACGGTAACTATGGCTACACCTTC.

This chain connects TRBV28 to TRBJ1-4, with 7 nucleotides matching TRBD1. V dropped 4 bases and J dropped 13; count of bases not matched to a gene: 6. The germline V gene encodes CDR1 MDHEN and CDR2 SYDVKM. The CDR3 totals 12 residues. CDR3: CASSSDRKALFF. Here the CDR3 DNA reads TGTGCCAGCAGTTCGGACAGGAAGGCACTGTTTTTT.

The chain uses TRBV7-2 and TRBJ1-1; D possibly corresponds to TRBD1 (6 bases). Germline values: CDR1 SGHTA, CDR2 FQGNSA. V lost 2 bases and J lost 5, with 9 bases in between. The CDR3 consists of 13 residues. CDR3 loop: CASSLIRGTEAFF. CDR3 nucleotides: TGTGCCAGCAGCTTAATCAGGGGTACTGAAGCTTTCTTT.

The CDR3 DNA is TGTGCCAGCTCACCACGCCTACAGGGGGCGAACACTGAAGCTTTCTTT. It codes for CASSPRLQGANTEAFF. The rearrangement links TRBV18 to TRBJ1-1; 9 bases agree with TRBD1. The length of the CDR3 is 16 residues. Losses at the gene ends were 1 base for V and 1 base for J; bases not matched to a gene: 4. From germline, CDR1 is KGHSH and CDR2 LQKENI. Full variable domain (outside the CDR3, taken from reference TRBV18 and TRBJ1-1): NAGVMQNPRHLVRRRGQEARLRCSPMKGHSHVYWYRQLPEEGLKFMVYLQKENIIDESGMPKERFSAEFPKEGPSILRIQQVVRGDSAAYFCASSPRLQGANTEAFFGQGTRLTVV.

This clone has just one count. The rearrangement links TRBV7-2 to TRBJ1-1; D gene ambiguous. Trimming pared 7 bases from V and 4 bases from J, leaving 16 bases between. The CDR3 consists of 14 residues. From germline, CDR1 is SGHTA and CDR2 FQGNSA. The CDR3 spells CASTRDRGSTEAFF. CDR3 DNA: TGTGCCAGCACCCGAGATCGTGGGAGCACTGAAGCTTTCTTT. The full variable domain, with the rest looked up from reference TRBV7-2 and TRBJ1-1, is GAGVSQSPSNKVTEKGKDVELRCDPISGHTALYWYRQSLGQGLEFLIYFQGNSAPDKSGLPSDRFSAERTGGSVSTLTIQRTQQEDSAVYLCASTRDRGSTEAFFGQGTRLTVV.